This passage covers 26 T cell receptor beta chains from one sample sequenced in a study of cytomegalovirus exposure and HLA in healthy donors. Both 60 Vbeta primers and 13 Jbeta primers went into the PCR. TCRdb's copy holds only in-frame clones and misses some; the assay was immunoSEQ multiplex PCR. The sample consists of approximately 200,000 clones, around 83% of them appearing once. The sequenced material came from PBMCs. The receptors stem from a girl aged 10-17 years in good health and CMV-seronegative.

J is TRBJ2-1 and V is TRBV10-1, with D hard to call. Germline CDR1 WNHNN, CDR2 SYGVQD (reference sequence). Trimming left V 2 bases short and J 2 bases short, with 13 bases between. CDR3 length equals 16 residues. CDR3 protein: CASSEIMASPYNEQFF. In DNA form, the CDR3 reads TGCGCCAGCAGTGAGATAATGGCTTCCCCCTACAATGAGCAGTTCTTC.

The chain has TRBV5-5 and TRBJ2-2, with 11 bases identical to TRBD2. This CDR3 is built from 14 residues. With 3 bases clipped from V and 7 bases from J, the junction kept 2 bases outside the gene matches. From germline, CDR1 is SGHKS and CDR2 YYEKEE (reference sequence). The CDR3: CASSYTSGSGELFF. For the CDR3, the DNA is TGTGCCAGCAGCTACACTAGCGGGAGCGGGGAGCTGTTTTTT.

V is TRBV5-4 and J is TRBJ1-2; 8 bases line up with TRBD1. The J segment lost 4 bases and the V segment lost 4 bases, leaving 3 bases of the junction unmatched. The CDR3 consists of 13 residues. Germline CDR1 and CDR2: SGHNT and YYREEE (reference sequence). This CDR3 is CASSRDRGYGYTF. DNA for the CDR3: TGTGCCAGCAGCCGAGACAGGGGCTATGGCTACACCTTC.

V is TRBV6-1 and J is TRBJ2-3, with TRBD2 matching 7 bases. The CDR3 totals 13 residues. Germline V gene sequence: CDR1 MNHNS, CDR2 SASEGT. Germline trimming cut 5 bases from V and 6 bases from J; bases unmatched to any gene: 5. The CDR3 coding sequence is TGTGCCAGCAGTCTAAAGGGAGGGGATACGCAGTATTTT. Its protein is CASSLKGGDTQYF.

The chain couples TRBV9 to TRBJ2-3; TRBD2 is a possible D gene (6 bases). The germline V gene encodes CDR1 SGDLS and CDR2 YYNGEE. V lost 0 bases, J lost 0 bases, and 14 bases lay in between. The CDR3 totals 17 residues. For the CDR3, the DNA is TGTGCCAGCAGCGTAGGCCCTTTCGGGACTAGCACAGATACGCAGTATTTT. It is translated as CASSVGPFGTSTDTQYF.

The chain employs TRBV5-6 and TRBJ1-2; possible D gene TRBD1, 5 bases. CDR3 length: 15 residues. V was clipped by 4 bases and J by 3 bases, with 16 bases between them. The germline CDR1 and CDR2 sequences are SGHDT and YYEEEE. Written as DNA, the CDR3 is TGTGCCAGCAGCCTGGTGGGCAGGGCGGACTATGGCTACACCTTC. Its translation: CASSLVGRADYGYTF.

This chain connects TRBV4-3 to TRBJ2-2, with 7 bases matching TRBD1. This CDR3 is built from 18 residues. Germline V gene sequence: CDR1 LGHNA, CDR2 YSLEER. The V segment lost 1 base and the J segment 5 bases; nucleotides outside the gene matches: 13. The CDR3: CASSQGVVWHRGTGELFF. CDR3 nucleotide sequence: TGCGCCAGCAGCCAAGGGGTAGTTTGGCACAGGGGTACCGGGGAGCTGTTTTTT.

There are a few counts of this clone. This chain joins TRBV4-1 and TRBJ1-1; D gene unclear. This CDR3 is 16 amino acids long. The V gene lost 4 bases and the J gene lost 4 bases, with 19 bases spanning the gap. The germline gives CDR1 MGHRA, CDR2 YSYEKL. For the CDR3, the DNA is TGCGCCAGCAGCCGAGAAGACTCCGGGTCGGGCACTGAAGCTTTCTTT. This gives the protein CASSREDSGSGTEAFF.

This chain uses TRBV7-2 with TRBJ1-6; TRBD1 matches 9 bases. V lost 5 bases and J lost 7; bases outside the gene matches: 6. Germline CDR1 reads SGHTA; CDR2 reads FQGNSA. The CDR3 is made up of 15 amino acids. CDR3 nucleotide sequence: TGTGCCAGCAGCCCAGCAGGGACAGGGAATTCACCCCTCCACTTT. Protein: CASSPAGTGNSPLHF.

The V call is TRBV6-6, the J call TRBJ2-7, with 7 positions matching TRBD1. V was pared by 7 bases and J by 3 bases, with 12 bases of the junction left unmatched. This CDR3 region has 15 residues. In germline, CDR1 is MNHNY, CDR2 SVGAGI (reference sequence). CDR3: CASTERAGGVYEQYF. In DNA form, the CDR3 reads TGTGCCAGCACCGAACGCGCAGGGGGTGTCTACGAGCAGTACTTC.

This chain links TRBV9 with TRBJ1-4; D uncertain. This CDR3 region has 17 residues. The germline V gene has CDR1 SGDLS and CDR2 YYNGEE. V gave up 1 base and J gave up 4 bases, with 17 bases separating them. The CDR3 coding sequence is TGTGCCAGCAGCGTAAGTGCAGGAGGGATTGGTAATGAAAAACTGTTTTTT. This gives the protein CASSVSAGGIGNEKLFF.

This chain uses TRBV4-2 with TRBJ2-7, with 8 nucleotides matching TRBD1. V was pared by 0 bases and J by 3 bases, with 1 base of the junction left unmatched. Germline assignment: CDR1 LGHNA and CDR2 YNFKEQ. CDR3 length: 14 residues. CDR3 nucleotide sequence: TGTGCCAGCAGCCAAGAAGACAGGGGCTACGAGCAGTACTTC. Translated: CASSQEDRGYEQYF.

This chain joins TRBV5-1 and TRBJ2-5, with D possibly matching TRBD2 (6 bases). Trimming stripped 2 bases from V and 5 bases from J, with 13 bases between. This CDR3 is built from 14 residues. Germline V gives CDR1 SGHRS, CDR2 YFSETQ. The CDR3 spells CASSLGGPQETQYF. CDR3 DNA sequence: TGCGCCAGCAGCTTAGGAGGGCCCCAGGAGACCCAGTACTTC.

The chain couples TRBV7-9 to TRBJ1-2; 7 bases fit TRBD1. Germline assignment: CDR1 SEHNR and CDR2 FQNEAQ (reference sequence). This CDR3 comprises 16 residues. V was clipped by 5 bases and J by 2 bases; unmatched bases: 11. This CDR3 is CASSPDRETKNYGYTF. The CDR3 DNA follows: TGTGCCAGCAGCCCCGACAGGGAAACCAAGAACTATGGCTACACCTTC. The variable domain in full, with the rest retrieved from reference TRBV7-9 and TRBJ1-2, is DTGVSQNPRHKITKRGQNVTFRCDPISEHNRLYWYRQTLGQGPEFLTYFQNEAQLEKSRLLSDRFSAERPKGSFSTLEIQRTEQGDSAMYLCASSPDRETKNYGYTFGSGTRLTVV.

The CDR3 DNA reads TGCGCCAGCAGCCAAGAGGGGGGGCCAGGGGCTCGCTCCTACGAGCAGTACTTC. This translates into CASSQEGGPGARSYEQYF. The J gene is TRBJ2-7, the V gene TRBV4-1; D may be TRBD2 (7 bases). This CDR3 spans 18 amino acids. V lost 0 bases and J 0 bases, leaving 18 bases between the germline ends. Germline CDR1 reads MGHRA; CDR2 reads YSYEKL.

The chain carries TRBV28 and TRBJ1-5, with TRBD1 matching over 7 bases. The germline gives CDR1 MDHEN, CDR2 SYDVKM. The V and J ends lost 7 bases and 2 bases, in that order; junction bases with no gene match: 8. The CDR3 is 15 amino acids. In nucleotides, the CDR3 is TGTGCCAGCACAATTCTTGGACAGGGCAATCAGCCCCAGCATTTT. Amino acids: CASTILGQGNQPQHF.

The chain is built from TRBV9 and TRBJ2-5; D may be TRBD2 (7 bases). Germline CDR1 reads SGDLS; CDR2 reads YYNGEE. The CDR3 has 14 amino acids. Trimming shortened V by 7 bases and J by 1 base, and 14 bases separated the two germline ends. DNA of the CDR3: TGTGCCAGCGCTCGGGGGGCGGGCCAAGAGACCCAGTACTTC. Residues: CASARGAGQETQYF.

The chain combines TRBV18 with TRBJ2-7, with a weak D call TRBD1 (5 bases). The CDR3 has 13 residues. Germline values: CDR1 KGHSH, CDR2 LQKENI. Trimming took 3 bases from V and 7 from J, leaving 13 bases between them. DNA for the CDR3: TGTGCCAGCTCACCGGAGCAGGGCAGGGAGCAGTACTTC. This encodes CASSPEQGREQYF.

This chain links TRBV4-2 with TRBJ2-3; unclear D gene. The CDR3 has 14 amino acids. Per germline, CDR1 LGHNA and CDR2 YNFKEQ. Trimming removed 0 bases from V and 6 bases from J, with 10 bases in between. The CDR3 protein is CASSQDKRGDTQYF. The DNA of the CDR3 is TGTGCCAGCAGCCAAGATAAGCGTGGGGATACGCAGTATTTT.

The CDR3 DNA reads as TGTGCCAGCATCGCTACAGGGTTGGAGCAGTACTTC. Protein sequence: CASIATGLEQYF. The chain joins TRBV28 to TRBJ2-7, with a possible D match to TRBD1 (6 bases). V was clipped by 7 bases and J by 7 bases, with 14 bases between them. The CDR3 length is 12 residues. Germline lookup yields CDR1 MDHEN and CDR2 SYDVKM.

The chain has TRBV28 and TRBJ1-5, with D possibly matching TRBD1 (6 bases). Trimming removed 5 bases at V and 0 bases at J, with 14 bases between. The CDR3 runs 16 residues. Germline CDR1 is MDHEN and CDR2 is SYDVKM. CDR3 nucleotides: TGTGCCAGCAGTGGGGGCAGGATGCATAGCAATCAGCCCCAGCATTTT. Its translation is CASSGGRMHSNQPQHF. Together with reference TRBV28 and TRBJ1-5, the CDR3 gives the full variable domain: DVKVTQSSRYLVKRTGEKVFLECVQDMDHENMFWYRQDPGLGLRLIYFSYDVKMKEKGDIPEGYSVSREKKERFSLILESASTNQTSMYLCASSGGRMHSNQPQHFGDGTRLSIL.

The CDR3 reads CASSITQVTEAFF. As DNA, the CDR3 is TGTGCCAGTAGTATAACCCAGGTCACTGAAGCTTTCTTT. This rearrangement joins TRBV19 to TRBJ1-1; no clear D. With 2 bases removed from V and 4 bases from J, the gap between germline ends came to 8 bases. From germline, CDR1 is LNHDA and CDR2 SQIVND (reference sequence). The CDR3 loop spans 13 amino acids.

The genes are TRBV19 and TRBJ1-1, with D hard to call. Germline V gives CDR1 LNHDA, CDR2 SQIVND (reference sequence). This CDR3 has 13 amino acids. V was shortened by 7 bases and J by 4 bases, with 13 bases between the two germline ends. This CDR3 reads CASTSRVGTEAFF. The CDR3 DNA reads as TGTGCCAGTACCTCCCGGGTTGGCACTGAAGCTTTCTTT.

This rearrangement joins TRBV2 to TRBJ2-1; 9 nucleotides line up with TRBD2. Germline V gene data show CDR1 as SNHLY and CDR2 as FYNNEI. The CDR3 extends over 15 amino acids. J gave up 3 bases and V 6 bases, and 6 bases lay outside the gene matches. CDR3 DNA sequence: TGTGCCAGCAGCGGGAGCGGGAGGCGCTACAATGAGCAGTTCTTC. Amino acid sequence: CASSGSGRRYNEQFF.

This rearrangement joins TRBV29-1 to TRBJ1-2; D is unclear. In germline, CDR1 is SQVTM, CDR2 ANQGSEA. This CDR3 region has 17 residues. The V gene lost 0 bases and the J gene lost 0 bases, with 17 bases spanning the gap. The CDR3 reads CSVEDRAILESNYGYTF. CDR3 nucleotide sequence: TGCAGCGTTGAAGATCGAGCCATCCTGGAGTCTAACTATGGCTACACCTTC.

The chain is built from TRBV4-2 and TRBJ1-5; no reliable D call. Per germline, CDR1 LGHNA and CDR2 YNFKEQ. There are 17 residues in the CDR3. The V and J ends lost 0 bases and 1 base respectively, with 13 bases between them. The CDR3 protein is CASSQDPQGGSNQPQHF. CDR3 DNA sequence: TGTGCCAGCAGCCAAGACCCACAAGGAGGAAGCAATCAGCCCCAGCATTTT.